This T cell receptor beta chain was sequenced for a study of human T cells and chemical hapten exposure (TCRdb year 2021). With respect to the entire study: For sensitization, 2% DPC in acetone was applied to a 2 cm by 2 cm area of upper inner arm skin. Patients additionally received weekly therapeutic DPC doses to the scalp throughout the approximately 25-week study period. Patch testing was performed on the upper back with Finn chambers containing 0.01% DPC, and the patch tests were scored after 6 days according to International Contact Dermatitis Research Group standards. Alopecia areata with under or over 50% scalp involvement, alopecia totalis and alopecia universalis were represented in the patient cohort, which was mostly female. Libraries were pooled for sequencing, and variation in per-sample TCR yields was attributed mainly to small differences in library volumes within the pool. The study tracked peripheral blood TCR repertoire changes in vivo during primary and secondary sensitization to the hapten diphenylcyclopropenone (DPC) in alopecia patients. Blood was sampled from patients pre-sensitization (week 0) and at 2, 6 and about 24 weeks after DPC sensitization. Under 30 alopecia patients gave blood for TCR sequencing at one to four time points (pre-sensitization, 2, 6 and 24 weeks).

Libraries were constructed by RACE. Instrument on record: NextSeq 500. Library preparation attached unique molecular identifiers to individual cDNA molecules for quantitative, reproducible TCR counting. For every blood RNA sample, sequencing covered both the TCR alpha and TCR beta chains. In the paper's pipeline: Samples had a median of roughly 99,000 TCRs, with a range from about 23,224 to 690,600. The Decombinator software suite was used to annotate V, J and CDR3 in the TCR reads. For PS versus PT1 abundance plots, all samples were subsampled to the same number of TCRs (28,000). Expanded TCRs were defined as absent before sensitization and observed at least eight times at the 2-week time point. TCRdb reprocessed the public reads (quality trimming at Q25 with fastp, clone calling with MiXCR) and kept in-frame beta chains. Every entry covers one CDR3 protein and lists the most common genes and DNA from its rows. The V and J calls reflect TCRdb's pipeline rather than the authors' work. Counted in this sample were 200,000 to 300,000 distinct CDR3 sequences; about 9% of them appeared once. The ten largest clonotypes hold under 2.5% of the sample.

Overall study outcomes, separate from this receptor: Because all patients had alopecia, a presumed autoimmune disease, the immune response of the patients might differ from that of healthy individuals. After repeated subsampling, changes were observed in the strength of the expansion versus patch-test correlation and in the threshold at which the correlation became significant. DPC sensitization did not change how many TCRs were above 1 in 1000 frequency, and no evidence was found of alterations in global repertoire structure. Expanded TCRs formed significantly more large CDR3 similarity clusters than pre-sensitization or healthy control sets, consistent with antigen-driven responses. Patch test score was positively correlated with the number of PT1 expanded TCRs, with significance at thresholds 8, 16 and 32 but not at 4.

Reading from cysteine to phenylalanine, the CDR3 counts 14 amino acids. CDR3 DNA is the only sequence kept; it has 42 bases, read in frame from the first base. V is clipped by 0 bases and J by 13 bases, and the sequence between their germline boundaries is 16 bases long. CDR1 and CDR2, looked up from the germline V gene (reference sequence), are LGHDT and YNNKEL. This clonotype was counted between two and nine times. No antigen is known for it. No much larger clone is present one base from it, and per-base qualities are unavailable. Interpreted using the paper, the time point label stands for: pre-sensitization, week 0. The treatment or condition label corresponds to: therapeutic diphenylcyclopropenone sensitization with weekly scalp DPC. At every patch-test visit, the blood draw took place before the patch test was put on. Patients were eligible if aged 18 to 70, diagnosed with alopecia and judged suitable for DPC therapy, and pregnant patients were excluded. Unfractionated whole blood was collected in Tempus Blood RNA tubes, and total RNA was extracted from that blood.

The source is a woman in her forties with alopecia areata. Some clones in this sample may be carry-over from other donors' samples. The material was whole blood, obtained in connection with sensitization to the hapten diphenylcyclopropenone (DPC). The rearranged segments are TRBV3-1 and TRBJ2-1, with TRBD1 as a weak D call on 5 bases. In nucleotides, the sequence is TGTGCCAGCAGCCAAGATGGGGCGGCCACTAACCAGTTCTTC. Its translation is CASSQDGAATNQFF.